These 11 T cell receptor beta chains were sequenced from one sample in a study of blood T cell repertoires in COVID-19. TCRdb's table, derived via immunoSEQ multiplex PCR, lists solely in-frame clones and lacks some. The sample records about 180,000 clones, about 84% being singletons. Specimen: peripheral blood. These receptors were collected from a person between 70 and 80 years old with COVID-19, enrolled during active disease.

J is TRBJ2-6 and V is TRBV14, with 9 bases aligning to TRBD1. The V and J ends lost 5 bases and 4 bases, in that order; junction bases with no gene match: 12. Germline values: CDR1 SGHDN, CDR2 FVKESK. This CDR3 has 18 residues. CDR3 protein: CASSTHRTGAPGANVLTF. CDR3 DNA: TGTGCCAGCAGCACCCACCGGACAGGGGCGCCCGGGGCCAACGTCCTGACTTTC.

This clone has just a few counts. This chain connects TRBV29-1 to TRBJ1-2; D is unclear. V was cut by 1 base and J by 5 bases, with 11 bases left in between. The germline gives CDR1 SQVTM, CDR2 ANQGSEA. This CDR3 region has 13 residues. This CDR3 is CSVEARSPYGYTF. The CDR3 DNA reads as TGCAGCGTTGAAGCCAGGTCCCCTTATGGCTACACCTTC.

The V gene is TRBV9, the J gene TRBJ2-3, with a possible D match to TRBD2 (5 bases). V was trimmed by 4 bases and J by 0 bases, leaving 15 bases between them. Germline CDR1 is SGDLS and CDR2 is YYNGEE. CDR3 size: 16 residues. CDR3 sequence: CASSLRGRTSTDTQYF. In DNA, the CDR3 is TGTGCCAGCAGCTTACGGGGTCGCACTAGCACAGATACGCAGTATTTT. Complete variable domain (other parts from reference TRBV9 and TRBJ2-3): DSGVTQTPKHLITATGQRVTLRCSPRSGDLSVYWYQQSLDQGLQFLIQYYNGEERAKGNILERFSAQQFPDLHSELNLSSLELGDSALYFCASSLRGRTSTDTQYFGPGTRLTVL.

The V gene is TRBV6-5, the J gene TRBJ2-3, with D possibly matching TRBD1 (6 bases). The CDR3 covers 13 residues. V lost 6 bases and J lost 3, with 10 bases in between. The germline CDR1 and CDR2 sequences are MNHEY and SVGAGI. CDR3 DNA: TGTGCCAGCAGAGCAACAGGGACAGATACGCAGTATTTT. As protein: CASRATGTDTQYF.

The chain couples TRBV7-2 to TRBJ1-4; D is uncertain. V was shortened by 0 bases and J by 10 bases, with 12 bases between the two germline ends. Per germline, CDR1 SGHTA and CDR2 FQGNSA. This CDR3 has 14 residues. CDR3 loop: CASSLALGRGKLFF. Written as DNA, the CDR3 is TGTGCCAGCAGCTTAGCTCTCGGTCGAGGAAAACTGTTTTTT.

This sequence joins TRBV6-6 and TRBJ2-2; TRBD1 is a possible D gene (5 bases). Germline CDR1 reads MNHNY; CDR2 reads SVGAGI (reference sequence). Trimming shortened V by 8 bases and J by 1 base, and 17 bases separated the two germline ends. This CDR3 is 16 amino acids long. The CDR3 DNA reads TGTGCCAGCTGGGATTACGACAGAAAGAACACCGGGGAGCTGTTTTTT. It encodes CASWDYDRKNTGELFF.

The chain carries TRBV5-1 and TRBJ2-7; D gene uncertain. CDR1 is SGHRS and CDR2 is YFSETQ in the germline V gene. V shed 4 bases and J shed 0 bases, with 14 bases lying between them. The CDR3 covers 15 residues. The CDR3 sequence: CASSPEAPSSYEQYF. As DNA, the CDR3 is TGCGCCAGCAGCCCCGAGGCGCCCAGCTCCTACGAGCAGTACTTC.

V gene TRBV7-2 combines with J gene TRBJ1-5; 8 bases are shared with TRBD1. The CDR3 has 15 amino acids. Germline trimming cut 2 bases from V and 5 bases from J; bases unmatched to any gene: 5. Germline V gene sequence: CDR1 SGHTA, CDR2 FQGNSA. CDR3 sequence reads: CASSLRSGGDQPQHF. CDR3 bases: TGTGCCAGCAGCTTACGGTCAGGGGGCGATCAGCCCCAGCATTTT.

CDR3 amino acids: CATSRDRAGGRRYTEAFF. The CDR3 DNA reads TGTGCCACCAGCAGAGATCGGGCAGGGGGCCGGAGGTACACTGAAGCTTTCTTT. The chain recombines TRBV15 with TRBJ1-1; 8 bases fit TRBD1. The CDR3 is made up of 18 amino acids. The germline V gene encodes CDR1 LNHNV and CDR2 YYDKDF (reference sequence). V shed 0 bases and J 3 bases; nucleotides not matched to a gene: 12.

This clone was counted between two and nine times. The V gene is TRBV7-6, the J gene TRBJ1-5; D perhaps matches TRBD1 (6 bases). The CDR3 is 15 amino acids. V lost 6 bases, J lost 3 bases, and 15 bases lay in between. Per germline, CDR1 SGHVS and CDR2 FNYEAQ. The CDR3 DNA follows: TGTGCCAGCAGACTCGGACAGAATTCCAATCAGCCCCAGCATTTT. As protein: CASRLGQNSNQPQHF. Complete variable domain (other parts from reference TRBV7-6 and TRBJ1-5): GAGVSQSPRYKVTKRGQDVALRCDPISGHVSLYWYRQALGQGPEFLTYFNYEAQQDKSGLPNDRFSAERPEGSISTLTIQRTEQRDSAMYRCASRLGQNSNQPQHFGDGTRLSIL.

The rearrangement links TRBV6-2 or TRBV6-3 to TRBJ2-1; 7 bases are a match to TRBD1. The CDR3 runs to 14 residues. CDR1 and CDR2 from the germline V gene are MNHEY and SVGEGT. V shed 5 bases, J shed 3 bases, and the junction held 4 bases outside the gene matches. CDR3 amino acids: CASSKTGFYNEQFF. The CDR3 nucleotides are TGTGCCAGCAGTAAGACAGGGTTCTACAATGAGCAGTTCTTC.